These 7 T cell receptor beta chains came from one sample sequenced in a study of T cell responses to AZD1222 COVID-19 vaccine. TCRdb's copy holds only in-frame clones and misses some; the assay was immunoSEQ multiplex PCR. The sample gives around 140,000 clones, about 93% of which show up once; roughly 5% is in the top ten. This sample comprised peripheral blood, obtained on day 0 of AZD1222 vaccination. The receptors here all came from an adult in good health.

V usage is TRBV2 and J usage is TRBJ1-3; D unresolved. The V gene lost 8 bases and the J gene lost 4 bases, with 9 bases spanning the gap. This CDR3 is 12 amino acids long. Germline CDR1 is SNHLY and CDR2 is FYNNEI. Here the CDR3 DNA reads TGTGCCAGCGGAGCTAACGGAAACACCATATATTTT. Amino acid sequence: CASGANGNTIYF.

In its sample, this clone was seen once. The chain employs TRBV7-9 and TRBJ1-2; 8 bases fit TRBD1. Trimming at V came to 5 bases and at J to 4 bases, leaving 6 bases not matched to a gene. Germline lookup yields CDR1 SEHNR and CDR2 FQNEAQ (reference sequence). The CDR3 extends over 14 amino acids. CDR3 sequence (DNA): TGTGCCAGCAGCCGTAGACAGGGGCCCTATGGCTACACCTTC. Amino acid sequence: CASSRRQGPYGYTF.

J is TRBJ2-4 and V is TRBV6-2 or TRBV6-3; D unclear. Germline V gives CDR1 MNHEY, CDR2 SVGEGT. V lost 6 bases and J lost 5, with 17 bases in between. CDR3 size: 15 residues. The DNA for the CDR3 is TGTGCCAGCAGCCACCTCTCTGATCCCCAAAACATTCAGTACTTC. Translation gives CASSHLSDPQNIQYF.

The V and J genes are TRBV6-5 and TRBJ1-2; D not resolved. The V and J ends lost 7 bases and 4 bases respectively, with 10 bases between them. The CDR3 loop spans 12 amino acids. Germline CDR1 MNHEY, CDR2 SVGAGI. The CDR3 sequence is CASTNNAYGYTF. CDR3 bases: TGTGCCAGCACCAATAATGCCTATGGCTACACCTTC.

The chain is built from TRBV21-1 and TRBJ2-2; the DNA was not used to check the table's D call, TRBD2. TRBV21-1 is designated a pseudogene. CDR3 length: 16 amino acids. The CDR3 protein is CASSQTTGLEHRGAVF. CDR3 bases: TGTGCCAGCAGTCAAACGACGGGATTAGAACACCGGGGAGCTGTTTTT.

The gene calls are TRBV5-5 and TRBJ1-3; TRBD1 might be the D (5 bases). CDR1 is SGHKS, CDR2 YYEKEE, per germline (reference sequence). This CDR3 is 15 amino acids long. Trimming removed 1 base at V and 0 bases at J, with 8 bases between. In nucleotides, the CDR3 is TGTGCCAGCAGCTTGTTCGGACACTCTGGAAACACCATATATTTT. This encodes CASSLFGHSGNTIYF.

The rearrangement joins TRBV29-1 to TRBJ1-2; D remains ambiguous. The CDR3 extends over 12 amino acids. Germline lookup yields CDR1 SQVTM and CDR2 ANQGSEA. The germline V and J ends were trimmed by 6 bases and 0 bases, with 8 bases remaining between them. The CDR3 coding sequence is TGCAGCGTACAACACTCTAACTATGGCTACACCTTC. This codes for CSVQHSNYGYTF.